Below, 32 T cell receptor beta chains from the same sample are listed, as sequenced in a study of radiation and T cells in renal cell carcinoma. The data were produced by immunoSEQ multiplex PCR, yet TCRdb's version contains in-frame clones alone and is incomplete. The sample carries 100,000 to 150,000 clones, around 90% recorded once. The time point was: blood 2 weeks post-SBRT. Treatment defined: 15 Gy SBRT to primary tumor, nephrectomy 4 weeks later. The source was blood, collected from a patient whose treatment included radiotherapy and nephrectomy. All receptors come from a woman in her 70s with renal cell carcinoma.

This chain links TRBV6-5 with TRBJ1-6; no clear D gene. Germline V gives CDR1 MNHEY, CDR2 SVGAGI. This CDR3 is built from 15 residues. Trimming removed 2 bases from V and 7 bases from J, with 12 bases in between. As DNA, the CDR3 is TGTGCCAGCAGTTACAAATTCGGAGGGAATTCACCCCTCCACTTT. This translates into CASSYKFGGNSPLHF.

This sequence joins TRBV5-8 and TRBJ2-5; 8 bases line up with TRBD2. Germline lookup yields CDR1 SGHTS and CDR2 YDEGEE. CDR3 length: 15 amino acids. With V trimmed by 0 bases and J by 1 base, 2 bases remained unmatched. This chain's CDR3 is CASSLASGSQETQYF. The CDR3, as DNA: TGTGCCAGCAGCTTGGCTAGCGGGTCCCAAGAGACCCAGTACTTC. The full variable domain, its missing parts supplied by reference TRBV5-8 and TRBJ2-5, is EAGVTQSPTHLIKTRGQQATLRCSPISGHTSVYWYQQALGLGLQFLLWYDEGEERNRGNFPPRFSGRQFPNYSSELNVNALELEDSALYLCASSLASGSQETQYFGPGTRLLVL.

The rearrangement joins TRBV11-3 to TRBJ2-3, with 10 bases aligning to TRBD1. This CDR3 spans 14 amino acids. Germline V gene lookup returns CDR1 SGHNT and CDR2 YENEEA. With V trimmed by 4 bases and J by 6 bases, 4 bases remained unmatched. In DNA form, the CDR3 reads TGTGCCAGCAGCTCCAGGACAGGGGGGGATACGCAGTATTTT. Protein: CASSSRTGGDTQYF.

V and J are TRBV4-3 and TRBJ2-7; a weak D match, TRBD1 (6 bases). With 0 bases removed from V and 2 bases from J, the gap between germline ends came to 14 bases. There are 16 residues in the CDR3. Germline CDR1 LGHNA, CDR2 YSLEER. In nucleotides, the CDR3 is TGCGCCAGCAGCCAAGATCAATTGGGGGCACCCTACGAGCAGTACTTC. Translated: CASSQDQLGAPYEQYF.

This clone was observed a few times. CDR3 in amino acids: CASSLVSRGGETQYF. In nucleotides, the CDR3 is TGTGCCAGCAGCTTAGTGAGTAGGGGTGGAGAGACCCAGTACTTC. The chain has TRBV7-2 and TRBJ2-5, with a possible D match to TRBD1 (5 bases). V lost 1 base to trimming and J lost 4 bases, with 13 bases between them. Germline-derived CDR1 and CDR2 are SGHTA and FQGNSA. The CDR3 length is 15 residues.

This chain connects TRBV14 to TRBJ2-7; D is uncertain. CDR3 size: 13 residues. The germline CDR1 and CDR2 sequences are SGHDN and FVKESK. Trimming removed 3 bases at V and 1 base at J, with 7 bases between. The CDR3 reads CASSQTSSYEQYF. In nucleotides, the CDR3 is TGTGCCAGCAGCCAGACGAGTTCCTACGAGCAGTACTTC.

The rearrangement joins TRBV11-1 to TRBJ2-7, with a possible D match to TRBD1 (6 bases). V was pared by 1 base and J by 3 bases, with 7 bases between. The CDR3 length is 13 residues. The germline gives CDR1 SGHAT, CDR2 FQDESV (reference sequence). CDR3 protein: CASSLDRVYEQYF. In nucleotides, the CDR3 is TGTGCCAGCAGCTTAGACAGGGTCTACGAGCAGTACTTC. Combining the CDR3 with reference TRBV11-1 and TRBJ2-7 gives the whole variable domain EAEVAQSPRYKITEKSQAVAFWCDPISGHATLYWYRQILGQGPELLVQFQDESVVDDSQLPKDRFSAERLKGVDSTLKIQPAELGDSAMYLCASSLDRVYEQYFGPGTRLTVT.

This clone was counted only a few times. The chain couples TRBV4-3 to TRBJ1-1, with 9 bases fitting TRBD1. The J segment lost 1 base and the V segment lost 8 bases, leaving 8 bases of the junction unmatched. CDR1 is LGHNA, CDR2 YSLEER, per germline. CDR3 size: 15 residues. The CDR3 DNA follows: TGCGCCAGCGGACAGGGGACATGGGCGAACACTGAAGCTTTCTTT. The encoded protein is CASGQGTWANTEAFF.

This chain joins TRBV5-1 and TRBJ2-7; 9 nucleotides align to TRBD1. The CDR3 extends over 16 amino acids. CDR1 SGHRS and CDR2 YFSETQ come from the germline V gene. Trimming took 5 bases from V and 4 from J; bases not matched to a gene: 13. The chain's CDR3 is CASSYHRDRVEYEQYF. CDR3 coding DNA: TGCGCCAGCAGTTATCACCGGGACAGGGTCGAGTACGAGCAGTACTTC.

This chain uses TRBV10-3 with TRBJ1-5, with 9 bases lining up with TRBD1. The junction had 6 bases not matched to a gene; V was cut back by 10 bases and J by 2 bases. The CDR3 totals 14 residues. CDR1 and CDR2 (germline): ENHRY, SYGVKD. The CDR3 bases are TGTGCCACCAACGACAGGGGGGGCAATCAGCCCCAGCATTTT. Encoded protein: CATNDRGGNQPQHF.

J is TRBJ2-3 and V is TRBV13, with D possibly TRBD2 on 7 matching bases. The CDR3 contains 16 residues. Trimming left V 4 bases short and J 7 bases short, with 21 bases between. Germline lookup yields CDR1 PRHDT and CDR2 FYEKMQ (reference sequence). The CDR3 sequence: CASSSPLAGASHTQYF. The CDR3 coding sequence is TGTGCCAGCAGCTCCCCTCTGGCGGGGGCCTCCCATACGCAGTATTTT.

V and J are TRBV30 and TRBJ1-1; 7 positions agree with TRBD1. CDR3 size: 13 residues. The germline V gene has CDR1 GTSNPN and CDR2 SVGIG (reference sequence). The ends lost 4 bases at V and 5 bases at J; junction bases unmatched: 7. The CDR3 loop is CAWKGLTGTEAFF. CDR3 bases: TGTGCCTGGAAAGGGTTGACAGGGACTGAAGCTTTCTTT.

The rearrangement uses TRBV7-3 and TRBJ1-6; D remains ambiguous. CDR1 is SGHTA, CDR2 FQGTGA, per germline. Deletions cut 5 bases from V and 14 bases from J, with 13 bases between. The CDR3 covers 12 residues. CDR3 sequence reads: CASSEPGRSLHF. The CDR3 DNA reads TGTGCCAGCAGCGAACCGGGCAGGTCCCTCCACTTT.

Here the CDR3 DNA reads TGTGCCAGCAGTTCTGGGACAGGGGGCGTTAGAAACACTGAAGCTTTCTTT. It encodes CASSSGTGGVRNTEAFF. The chain is built from TRBV27 and TRBJ1-1, with 12 bases identical to TRBD1. The V gene's germline CDR1 is MNHEY and CDR2 SMNVEV (reference sequence). The CDR3 runs to 17 residues. After removal of 4 bases from V and 2 bases from J, the junction contained 8 bases not matched to a gene.

The chain is built from TRBV7-9 and TRBJ2-6, with 10 nucleotides matching TRBD1. This CDR3 region has 17 residues. The germline V gene encodes CDR1 SEHNR and CDR2 FQNEAQ (reference sequence). V shed 1 base, J shed 0 bases, and the junction held 0 bases outside the gene matches. The CDR3 reads CASSLGDRGSGANVLTF. CDR3 nucleotide sequence: TGTGCCAGCAGCTTAGGGGACAGGGGCTCTGGGGCCAACGTCCTGACTTTC.

V is TRBV30 and J is TRBJ2-3, with 9 nucleotides matching TRBD2. Looked up from germline, CDR1 is GTSNPN and CDR2 is SVGIG (reference sequence). V lost 2 bases, J lost 9 bases, and 9 bases stayed unmatched. This CDR3 has 14 residues. DNA for the CDR3: TGTGCCTGGAGTAAGGCTAGCGGGGATGACACGCAGTATTTT. Its protein is CAWSKASGDDTQYF.

The chain carries TRBV10-3 and TRBJ1-2; D may be TRBD1 (6 bases). The CDR3 is 12 residues long. The V end lost 4 bases, the J end lost 7 bases, and 10 bases lay between the germline ends. The V gene's germline CDR1 is ENHRY and CDR2 SYGVKD. DNA for the CDR3: TGTGCCATCAGTGTTGGGGGGCCTGGCTACACCTTC. Protein product: CAISVGGPGYTF.

V usage is TRBV9 and J usage is TRBJ1-1; D perhaps matches TRBD1 (5 bases). CDR1 and CDR2 (germline): SGDLS, YYNGEE. There are 14 residues in the CDR3. The V end was cut by 0 bases, the J end by 3 bases, with 9 bases between. The CDR3 loop reads CASSVAGRDTEAFF. In nucleotides, the CDR3 is TGTGCCAGCAGCGTAGCAGGGAGGGACACTGAAGCTTTCTTT.

V is TRBV27 and J is TRBJ2-2, with 9 bases aligning to TRBD1. Germline V CDR1 and CDR2: MNHEY, SMNVEV (reference sequence). V dropped 6 bases and J dropped 3; count of bases not matched to a gene: 11. This CDR3 is built from 17 residues. CDR3 coding DNA: TGTGCCAGCAGCCGCCTTCCGGGACAGGGAGACACCGGGGAGCTGTTTTTT. It codes for CASSRLPGQGDTGELFF.

J is TRBJ1-2 and V is TRBV6-1; D is perhaps TRBD1 (6 bases). The CDR3 covers 14 residues. Germline V gives CDR1 MNHNS, CDR2 SASEGT. Trimming removed 7 bases at V and 4 bases at J, with 16 bases between. CDR3 region: CASINPQGLYGYTF. DNA for the CDR3: TGTGCCAGCATTAACCCGCAGGGGCTCTATGGCTACACCTTC.

The chain recombines TRBV28 with TRBJ1-3; 7 bases match TRBD1. Germline V gene sequence: CDR1 MDHEN, CDR2 SYDVKM. V trimming: 8 bases; J trimming: 3 bases; junction bases outside the gene matches: 4. This CDR3 contains 13 residues. CDR3 in DNA: TGTGCCAGCCGGGGACAGAATGGAAACACCATATATTTT. It yields the protein CASRGQNGNTIYF.

The chain couples TRBV30 to TRBJ2-3; D is possibly TRBD2 (5 bases). There are 15 residues in the CDR3. V was pared by 3 bases and J by 3 bases, with 16 bases between. Germline V gene sequence: CDR1 GTSNPN, CDR2 SVGIG (reference sequence). The CDR3 region has the DNA TGTGCCTGGAGCCGAGGAGAGGGCGGGACAGATACGCAGTATTTT. Encoded protein: CAWSRGEGGTDTQYF.

The rearrangement joins TRBV7-3 to TRBJ2-3; D is ambiguous. V lost 0 bases and J lost 2, with 9 bases in between. The V gene's germline CDR1 is SGHTA and CDR2 FQGTGA. The CDR3 extends over 15 amino acids. DNA for the CDR3: TGTGCCAGCAGCTTAACATCGACAACCACAGATACGCAGTATTTT. Encoded protein: CASSLTSTTTDTQYF.

This clone was counted once. This chain uses TRBV4-1 with TRBJ1-2, with TRBD1 matching 11 bases. The CDR3 runs to 14 residues. The germline gives CDR1 MGHRA, CDR2 YSYEKL. The ends lost 6 bases at V and 4 bases at J; junction bases unmatched: 4. The CDR3 protein is CASSRTGGIYGYTF. In nucleotides, the CDR3 is TGCGCCAGCAGTCGGACAGGGGGCATCTATGGCTACACCTTC.

CDR3 sequence reads: CASSSPGPNTGELFF. The CDR3 coding sequence is TGTGCCAGCAGTTCCCCGGGACCGAACACCGGGGAGCTGTTTTTT. The chain employs TRBV6-5 and TRBJ2-2; D may correspond to TRBD1 or TRBD2 (5 bases each). V was pared by 4 bases and J by 0 bases, with 9 bases between. In germline, CDR1 is MNHEY, CDR2 SVGAGI. The CDR3 is made up of 15 amino acids.

This chain's CDR3 is CASPLYSNQPQHF. The CDR3 coding sequence is TGTGCCAGTCCCCTTTATAGCAATCAGCCCCAGCATTTT. The V and J genes are TRBV6-6 and TRBJ1-5, with D unresolved. Germline V CDR1 and CDR2: MNHNY, SVGAGI (reference sequence). Between the trimmed V and J ends, which lost 9 bases and 0 bases, there was a span of 9 bases. This CDR3 contains 13 residues.

The chain carries TRBV6-1 and TRBJ1-1; D uncertain. Germline CDR1 MNHNS, CDR2 SASEGT. V lost 6 bases and J 2 bases, leaving 16 bases between the germline ends. This CDR3 contains 15 residues. The CDR3 loop is CASSAEPLENTEAFF. For the CDR3, the DNA is TGTGCCAGCAGCGCCGAGCCCCTTGAAAACACTGAAGCTTTCTTT.

The chain joins TRBV7-3 to TRBJ1-1; 10 nucleotides match TRBD1. J lost 6 bases, V lost 3 bases, and 7 bases had no gene match. Germline V CDR1 and CDR2: SGHTA, FQGTGA. The CDR3 runs 15 residues. CDR3 region: CASSFSGQGSAEAFF. The DNA of the CDR3 is TGTGCCAGCAGCTTTTCGGGACAGGGGAGCGCTGAAGCTTTCTTT.

The chain carries TRBV28 and TRBJ1-2; D is uncertain. CDR1 is MDHEN, CDR2 SYDVKM, per germline. The CDR3 has 13 residues. V lost 2 bases and J lost 7, with 11 bases in between. The CDR3 DNA reads as TGTGCCAGCAGTTTAATCCGGGAGGGTGGCTACACCTTC. Protein sequence: CASSLIREGGYTF.

The V call is TRBV7-9, the J call TRBJ1-2, with 9 bases matching TRBD1. The CDR3 loop spans 15 amino acids. Trimming at V came to 5 bases and at J to 7 bases, leaving 11 bases not matched to a gene. Per germline, CDR1 SEHNR and CDR2 FQNEAQ (reference sequence). The chain's CDR3 is CASSATGQGTIGYTF. The CDR3 nucleotides read TGTGCCAGCAGCGCTACCGGACAGGGGACTATTGGCTACACCTTC.

This chain links TRBV9 with TRBJ1-6, with TRBD1 as a possible D gene (5 bases). Germline CDR1 SGDLS, CDR2 YYNGEE. CDR3 length equals 15 residues. Trimming removed 1 base from V and 9 bases from J, with 14 bases in between. CDR3 region: CASSVSPDSLSPLHF. The CDR3 bases are TGTGCCAGCAGCGTATCCCCAGACAGCCTTTCACCCCTCCACTTT.

This chain joins TRBV19 and TRBJ1-1; tentative D call: TRBD1 (5 bases). Germline V CDR1 and CDR2: LNHDA, SQIVND (reference sequence). The CDR3 length is 15 residues. The ends were cut back, 5 bases at V and 1 base at J, with 14 bases in the middle. The CDR3, as DNA: TGTGCCAGTAGTGGGGGTCCGGGAGGGAACACTGAAGCTTTCTTT. It codes for CASSGGPGGNTEAFF.